This T cell receptor (beta chain) was sequenced in a study of response to subunit inactivated influenza vaccine. Points from the study as a whole: The authors put forward the suggestion that each seasonal influenza vaccination may bring in only a limited number of new T cells.

A single record per CDR3 protein comes from TCRdb applying MiXCR to the RT-PCR reads. This sample carries approximately 520,000 distinct CDR3 sequences, approximately 15% of them seen once, and the ten largest clones take approximately 3%. This clonotype was detected a few times. Its antigen is not identified. V was pared by 5 bases and J by 1 base, with 4 bases of the junction left unmatched. Germline CDR1 SGHAT, CDR2 FQNNGV. This CDR3 has 14 amino acids. The input for sequencing was CD4+ T cells sorted from PBMCs, taken less than 30 months after vaccination. The source of this sequence is a man between 50 and 75 years old who received an inactivated influenza vaccine. The chain carries TRBV11-2 and TRBJ2-5, with 7 bases matching TRBD2. As DNA, the CDR3 is TGTGCCAGCAGCCCGGGACTATCCCAAGAGACCCAGTACTTC. This gives the protein CASSPGLSQETQYF.